This record covers a single TCR beta chain. The source of the sample is a study of blood T cell repertoires in COVID-19. About the study: The United States, Italy and Spain provided the acute and convalescent COVID-19 samples. From T cells, B-cell-depleted T cells, or PBMCs came the material, which was cDNA or gDNA.

In the authors' methods: How many nucleated cells were present was estimated from reference gene primer amplification. Here immunoSEQ multiplex PCR was the method, and the copy in TCRdb shows in-frame clones only, minus some. That table furnishes V, J and clone size, whereas the DNA furnished D and trimming. The sample lists 200,000 to 250,000 clones, around 84% occurring once. CDR1 and CDR2 from the germline V gene are SNHLY and FYNNEI. V trimming: 4 bases; J trimming: 5 bases; junction bases outside the gene matches: 7. This CDR3 is 14 amino acids long. J is TRBJ1-1 and V is TRBV2; 7 bases align to TRBD1. Sequences were obtained from peripheral blood. The source is a middle-aged man who had recovered from COVID-19. For the CDR3, the DNA is TGTGCCAGCAGTGCTCAGGGGGGAGAGACTGAAGCTTTCTTT. The encoded protein is CASSAQGGETEAFF.